These 24 T cell receptor beta chains share one sample of origin, sequenced in a study of beta chain features in type 1 diabetes. The isolated RNA, all of it, was reverse transcribed, so expressed TCRB transcripts were what got sequenced. Assay used: immunoSEQ multiplex PCR; TCRdb lists only in-frame clones, some missing. Of hundreds of thousands of clones detected, 11% appear once; the ten largest clones hold 0.015%. Source material: naive CD4+ T cells from blood. These receptors were obtained from a woman in her twenties or thirties in good health.

A few counts support this clone. J is TRBJ1-4 and V is TRBV29-1, with D maybe TRBD1 (5 bases). Trimming removed 4 bases at V and 3 bases at J, with 9 bases between. The germline V gene encodes CDR1 SQVTM and CDR2 ANQGSEA. The CDR3 has 13 residues. CDR3 DNA: TGCAGCGTTGCAGGGCCAGCTAATGAAAAACTGTTTTTT. Translated: CSVAGPANEKLFF.

The gene calls are TRBV18 and TRBJ2-7; the match to TRBD2 covers 14 bases. From germline, CDR1 is KGHSH and CDR2 LQKENI. The CDR3 has 16 amino acids. Losses at the gene ends were 3 bases for V and 5 bases for J; bases not matched to a gene: 6. Here the CDR3 DNA reads TGTGCCAGCTCACCTCCGGGACTAGCGGGAGCCAACGAGCAGTACTTC. Residues: CASSPPGLAGANEQYF.

This rearrangement joins TRBV14 to TRBJ2-7, with 10 bases lining up with TRBD2. The CDR3 totals 18 residues. Germline CDR1 is SGHDN and CDR2 is FVKESK. V was clipped by 0 bases and J by 0 bases; unmatched bases: 8. The CDR3 DNA sequence: TGTGCCAGCAGCCAAGAAGGGGGACTAGCGCGGAGCTCCTACGAGCAGTACTTC. Amino acid sequence: CASSQEGGLARSSYEQYF.

The genes are TRBV10-3 and TRBJ1-1, with TRBD1 matching 8 bases. The CDR3 runs to 16 residues. Trimming took 0 bases from V and 3 from J; bases not matched to a gene: 6. Germline V gene data show CDR1 as ENHRY and CDR2 as SYGVKD. As DNA, the CDR3 is TGTGCCATCAGTGAGTCTGCAGGGGGCTGGGACACTGAAGCTTTCTTT. Encoded protein: CAISESAGGWDTEAFF.

V and J are TRBV7-2 and TRBJ2-1, with 7 bases identical to TRBD2. Per the germline V gene, CDR1 is SGHTA and CDR2 is FQGNSA. The CDR3 is 16 residues long. With 1 base clipped from V and 2 bases from J, the junction kept 5 bases outside the gene matches. The CDR3 DNA sequence: TGTGCCAGCAGCTTAGGGGGCGGGAGCCCCTACAATGAGCAGTTCTTC. It encodes CASSLGGGSPYNEQFF. Full variable domain (outside the CDR3, taken from reference TRBV7-2 and TRBJ2-1): GAGVSQSPSNKVTEKGKDVELRCDPISGHTALYWYRQSLGQGLEFLIYFQGNSAPDKSGLPSDRFSAERTGGSVSTLTIQRTQQEDSAVYLCASSLGGGSPYNEQFFGPGTRLTVL.

The rearrangement links TRBV5-4 to TRBJ1-2, with a tentative D call TRBD1 (5 bases). V was trimmed by 4 bases and J by 1 base, leaving 14 bases between them. The CDR3 extends over 15 amino acids. In germline, CDR1 is SGHNT, CDR2 YYREEE (reference sequence). For the CDR3, the DNA is TGTGCCAGCAGCCCCGGGGGTTGGGGTAACTATGGCTACACCTTC. Translation: CASSPGGWGNYGYTF.

This clone was detected a few times. The V call is TRBV5-6, the J call TRBJ2-3; D gene unclear. The V gene lost 1 base and the J gene lost 6 bases, with 3 bases spanning the gap. Germline CDR1 reads SGHDT; CDR2 reads YYEEEE. The CDR3 has 11 residues. In nucleotides, the CDR3 is TGTGCCAGCAGCTTGTCTGATACGCAGTATTTT. Protein product: CASSLSDTQYF.

The table lists this clone with a few counts. V and J are TRBV11-1 and TRBJ2-2; D is perhaps TRBD1 (6 bases). This CDR3 has 16 residues. Germline V lookup: CDR1 SGHAT, CDR2 FQDESV (reference sequence). The V gene lost 7 bases and the J gene lost 0 bases, with 15 bases spanning the gap. The CDR3, as DNA: TGTGCCAGCACCGATACCGGGACACCGAACACCGGGGAGCTGTTTTTT. Its translation: CASTDTGTPNTGELFF.

This clone was seen only a few times. The V and J genes are TRBV30 and TRBJ1-1; possibly TRBD1 for D (5 bases). There are 12 residues in the CDR3. With 0 bases removed from V and 8 bases from J, the gap between germline ends came to 10 bases. The germline CDR1 and CDR2 sequences are GTSNPN and SVGIG (reference sequence). CDR3 sequence reads: CAWSVGPGEAFF. As DNA, the CDR3 is TGTGCCTGGAGTGTAGGCCCAGGGGAAGCTTTCTTT.

This clone showed up just a few times. The chain links TRBV28 to TRBJ1-2, with D tentatively TRBD1 (6 bases). This CDR3 is 13 amino acids long. V gave up 6 bases and J gave up 3 bases, with 11 bases separating them. The germline CDR1 and CDR2 sequences are MDHEN and SYDVKM. DNA of the CDR3: TGTGCCAGCAGGGCAGGGGTATACTATGGCTACACCTTC. The encoded protein is CASRAGVYYGYTF.

The V and J genes are TRBV28 and TRBJ2-1, with 9 positions matching TRBD2. The CDR3 contains 16 residues. Trimming at V came to 6 bases and at J to 1 base, leaving 7 bases not matched to a gene. From germline, CDR1 is MDHEN and CDR2 SYDVKM. CDR3 bases: TGTGCCAGCAGCCACCTGGCGGGAGGGTCCTACAATGAGCAGTTCTTC. Protein product: CASSHLAGGSYNEQFF.

In its sample, this clone was seen a few times. The chain has TRBV7-3 and TRBJ1-1; weak D call: TRBD1 (6 bases). V was clipped by 5 bases and J by 6 bases, with 16 bases between them. Per the germline V gene, CDR1 is SGHTA and CDR2 is FQGTGA. The CDR3 is made up of 14 amino acids. CDR3 nucleotides: TGTGCCAGCAGCCCAATTGCGGGGGGCGCTGAAGCTTTCTTT. Amino acids: CASSPIAGGAEAFF.

The chain joins TRBV7-9 to TRBJ2-7; 10 nucleotides match TRBD2. This CDR3 is built from 16 residues. The V gene's germline CDR1 is SEHNR and CDR2 FQNEAQ (reference sequence). V was clipped by 5 bases and J by 0 bases; unmatched bases: 7. DNA of the CDR3: TGTGCCAGCAGCCCAGAGGGACTAGCGACCTCCTACGAGCAGTACTTC. Amino acids: CASSPEGLATSYEQYF.

The rearrangement uses TRBV28 and TRBJ2-3, with D perhaps TRBD2 (5 bases). The V end lost 2 bases, the J end lost 2 bases, and 8 bases lay between the germline ends. Germline CDR1 MDHEN, CDR2 SYDVKM. The length of the CDR3 is 14 residues. This chain's CDR3 is CASSLILVTDTQYF. CDR3 coding DNA: TGTGCCAGCAGTTTAATACTAGTCACAGATACGCAGTATTTT.

The table lists this clone with a few counts. The V call is TRBV7-9, the J call TRBJ1-1; 8 bases map to TRBD1. Germline V gene sequence: CDR1 SEHNR, CDR2 FQNEAQ (reference sequence). Trimming cost V 4 bases and J 10 bases; bases outside gene matches: 11. This CDR3 region has 14 residues. In nucleotides, the CDR3 is TGTGCCAGCAGCTCAGGGACAGGAGCGACCGGAGCTTTCTTT. Translated, it gives CASSSGTGATGAFF.

The chain links TRBV29-1 to TRBJ1-1; D uncertain. The CDR3 spans 13 residues. CDR1 is SQVTM and CDR2 is ANQGSEA in the germline V gene. V lost 7 bases to trimming and J lost 0 bases, with 12 bases between them. This CDR3 reads CSAGGLMNTEAFF. In DNA, the CDR3 is TGCAGCGCTGGCGGACTCATGAACACTGAAGCTTTCTTT.

This clone has just a few counts. The V call is TRBV7-9, the J call TRBJ2-7; no clear D. Trimming cost V 2 bases and J 6 bases, with 11 bases left between them. The CDR3 contains 13 residues. Germline lookup yields CDR1 SEHNR and CDR2 FQNEAQ (reference sequence). In DNA, the CDR3 is TGTGCCAGCAGCTTACGGCGGTCCGCCGAGCAGTACTTC. As protein: CASSLRRSAEQYF.

This clone appeared a few times. The chain employs TRBV6-5 and TRBJ2-3; maybe TRBD2 (5 bases). The germline CDR1 and CDR2 sequences are MNHEY and SVGAGI. V was cut by 6 bases and J by 1 base, with 5 bases left in between. This CDR3 is 12 amino acids long. This chain's CDR3 is CASSGGTDTQYF. CDR3 coding DNA: TGTGCCAGCAGCGGGGGCACAGATACGCAGTATTTT.

The table lists this clone with a few counts. V is TRBV7-9 and J is TRBJ1-5, with no clear D. V lost 2 bases and J lost 0, with 5 bases in between. CDR1 is SEHNR, CDR2 FQNEAQ, per germline (reference sequence). The CDR3 runs 14 residues. In DNA, the CDR3 is TGTGCCAGCAGCTTACCGTTTAGCAATCAGCCCCAGCATTTT. Its protein product is CASSLPFSNQPQHF.

The V gene is TRBV11-2, the J gene TRBJ2-5; 10 nucleotides match TRBD2. This CDR3 is 17 amino acids long. Germline V gives CDR1 SGHAT, CDR2 FQNNGV. Trimming removed 0 bases from V and 5 bases from J; junction bases left unmatched: 9. CDR3 loop: CASSLDWASGSWETQYF. The CDR3 region has the DNA TGTGCCAGCAGCTTAGATTGGGCTAGCGGGAGCTGGGAGACCCAGTACTTC.

There are a few counts of this clone. This chain connects TRBV28 to TRBJ2-5; 7 bases are a match to TRBD1. Per the germline V gene, CDR1 is MDHEN and CDR2 is SYDVKM. The trim removed 4 bases at V and 5 bases at J, leaving 1 base unmatched. CDR3 length equals 12 residues. The CDR3 nucleotides read TGTGCCAGCAGTTACAGGGGTGAGACCCAGTACTTC. Its protein product is CASSYRGETQYF.

CDR3 protein: CASSLHRERRSPPEQYF. The DNA for the CDR3 is TGTGCCAGCAGCTTACATCGGGAGCGGAGAAGTCCCCCCGAGCAGTACTTC. The genes are TRBV7-9 and TRBJ2-7, with a tentative D call TRBD2 (6 bases). The V gene lost 2 bases and the J gene lost 6 bases, with 23 bases spanning the gap. The germline V gene has CDR1 SEHNR and CDR2 FQNEAQ (reference sequence). The CDR3 has 17 amino acids.

This clone occurred a few times. This rearrangement joins TRBV5-4 to TRBJ2-7; possible D gene TRBD1, 6 bases. This CDR3 has 15 amino acids. Germline V CDR1 and CDR2: SGHNT, YYREEE (reference sequence). V lost 4 bases and J lost 3, with 17 bases in between. CDR3 in amino acids: CASSQKGGTGYEQYF. CDR3 in DNA: TGTGCCAGCAGCCAAAAAGGGGGTACGGGCTACGAGCAGTACTTC.

This clone has more than one count but fewer than ten. The chain employs TRBV6-5 and TRBJ2-1; 10 nucleotides match TRBD1. The V segment lost 6 bases and the J segment 5 bases; nucleotides outside the gene matches: 4. Per the germline V gene, CDR1 is MNHEY and CDR2 is SVGAGI. The CDR3 length is 14 residues. The CDR3 nucleotides are TGTGCCAGCAGGTTGGACAGGGGGAACAATGAGCAGTTCTTC. The encoded protein is CASRLDRGNNEQFF.